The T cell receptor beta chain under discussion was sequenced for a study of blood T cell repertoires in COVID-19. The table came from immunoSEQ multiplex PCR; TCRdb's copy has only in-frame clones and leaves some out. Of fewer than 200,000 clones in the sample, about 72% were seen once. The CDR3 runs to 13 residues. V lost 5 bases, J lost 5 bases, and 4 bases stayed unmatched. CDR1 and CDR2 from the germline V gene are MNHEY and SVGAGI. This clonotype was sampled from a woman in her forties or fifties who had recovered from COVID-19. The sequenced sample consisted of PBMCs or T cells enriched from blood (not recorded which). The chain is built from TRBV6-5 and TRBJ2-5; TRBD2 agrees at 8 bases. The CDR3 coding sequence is TGTGCCAGCAGTCGGACTAGCCGGGAGACCCAGTACTTC. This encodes CASSRTSRETQYF.